The next 21 T cell receptor beta chains were all read from a single sample in a study of blood T cell repertoires in COVID-19. Only in-frame clones appear in the TCRdb table, and some are missing; sequencing was by immunoSEQ multiplex PCR. The sample contains over 80,000 clones, around 87% of which appear only once. The sequenced sample was peripheral blood. The receptors were gathered from a human donor in a cohort sampled during active COVID-19.

The rearrangement joins TRBV19 to TRBJ1-5, with D perhaps TRBD1 (6 bases). Trimming left V 6 bases short and J 9 bases short, with 24 bases between. Germline CDR1 is LNHDA and CDR2 is SQIVND (reference sequence). The CDR3 totals 16 residues. The CDR3, as DNA: TGTGCCAGTAGCCGATGGACAGTTAGTATCTTCATGCCCCAGCATTTT. It translates to CASSRWTVSIFMPQHF.

For the CDR3, the DNA is TGTGCCAGCAGTTTATCCAGTAATGAAAAACTGTTTTTT. This encodes CASSLSSNEKLFF. This sequence joins TRBV28 and TRBJ1-4, with D uncertain. Deletions cut 1 base from V and 4 bases from J, with 4 bases between. The CDR3 extends over 13 amino acids. Germline-derived CDR1 and CDR2 are MDHEN and SYDVKM.

This chain joins TRBV5-6 and TRBJ1-2, with 7 bases matching TRBD1. This CDR3 comprises 18 residues. V was pared by 1 base and J by 3 bases, with 15 bases of the junction left unmatched. Germline V CDR1 and CDR2: SGHDT, YYEEEE. CDR3 DNA: TGTGCCAGCAGCTTGTCCTGGGCTTTAAGGACAGGCCACTATGGCTACACCTTC. This encodes CASSLSWALRTGHYGYTF.

This chain links TRBV28 with TRBJ1-2; tentatively, D is TRBD1 (6 bases). Trimming removed 10 bases from V and 4 bases from J, with 16 bases in between. The germline CDR1 and CDR2 sequences are MDHEN and SYDVKM. The CDR3 is made up of 13 amino acids. CDR3 in DNA: TGTGCCATCACCACTGGACAGTTCTATGGCTACACCTTC. It is translated as CAITTGQFYGYTF.

The CDR3 is CASSLARDRADTQYF. The CDR3 DNA sequence: TGCGCCAGCAGCTTGGCCAGGGACAGGGCAGATACGCAGTATTTT. The genes are TRBV5-1 and TRBJ2-3; TRBD1 aligns across 9 bases. The CDR3 runs 15 residues. J was trimmed by 4 bases and V by 0 bases; bases with no gene match: 3. Germline CDR1 is SGHRS and CDR2 is YFSETQ.

This clone was detected once. The rearrangement links TRBV3-1 (or the pseudogene TRBV3-2) to TRBJ2-7; 7 positions agree with TRBD2. CDR1 is LGHDT, CDR2 YNNKEL, per germline (reference sequence). The J segment lost 6 bases and the V segment lost 1 base, leaving 3 bases of the junction unmatched. The CDR3 sequence is 13 residues long. The CDR3 is CASSQVRGGEQYF. The DNA for the CDR3 is TGTGCCAGCAGCCAAGTACGCGGGGGCGAGCAGTACTTC.

The chain employs TRBV5-6 and TRBJ2-1; 8 bases match TRBD2. V trimming: 0 bases; J trimming: 5 bases; junction bases outside the gene matches: 16. Germline loops: CDR1 SGHDT, CDR2 YYEEEE. The CDR3 extends over 19 amino acids. The CDR3 DNA sequence: TGTGCCAGCAGCTTGGGGCCACCTACTAGCGGACTCGTCCACAATGAGCAGTTCTTC. It encodes CASSLGPPTSGLVHNEQFF.

The chain combines TRBV9 with TRBJ2-7; D perhaps matches TRBD1 (6 bases). CDR1 is SGDLS and CDR2 is YYNGEE in the germline V gene. The CDR3 runs 15 residues. V was cut by 0 bases and J by 3 bases, with 13 bases left in between. The CDR3 region has the DNA TGTGCCAGCAGCGTAGGCCCCCTACAGGGCTACGAGCAGTACTTC. It is translated as CASSVGPLQGYEQYF.

In DNA form, the CDR3 reads TGTGCCAGCAGTTACGGACTAGCGGGAGGATGGGACGAGCAGTACTTC. Translation gives CASSYGLAGGWDEQYF. This chain connects TRBV27 to TRBJ2-7; 14 positions agree with TRBD2. Germline CDR1 and CDR2: MNHEY and SMNVEV (reference sequence). The CDR3 runs to 16 residues. J was trimmed by 5 bases and V by 4 bases; bases with no gene match: 7.

V usage is TRBV5-1 and J usage is TRBJ1-3; 8 bases line up with TRBD1. V lost 4 bases to trimming and J lost 1 base; unmatched junction nucleotides: 10. The length of the CDR3 is 17 residues. Germline V CDR1 and CDR2: SGHRS, YFSETQ. This chain's CDR3 is CASSASGQALSGNTIYF. CDR3 DNA: TGCGCCAGCAGCGCATCGGGACAGGCTTTATCTGGAAACACCATATATTTT. Based on the CDR3 plus reference TRBV5-1 and TRBJ1-3, the full variable domain is KAGVTQTPRYLIKTRGQQVTLSCSPISGHRSVSWYQQTPGQGLQFLFEYFSETQRNKGNFPGRFSGRQFSNSRSEMNVSTLELGDSALYLCASSASGQALSGNTIYFGEGSWLTVV.

The V call is TRBV5-4, the J call TRBJ1-1, with 7 positions matching TRBD1. Germline CDR1 reads SGHNT; CDR2 reads YYREEE (reference sequence). With 0 bases clipped from V and 2 bases from J, the junction kept 16 bases outside the gene matches. The CDR3 consists of 19 residues. The CDR3 DNA follows: TGTGCCAGCAGCTTGGCATTTAGTTACTCGACAGGGATTAACACTGAAGCTTTCTTT. Protein sequence: CASSLAFSYSTGINTEAFF.

The chain has TRBV10-3 and TRBJ1-2, with 7 nucleotides matching TRBD1. Germline V gene lookup returns CDR1 ENHRY and CDR2 SYGVKD. CDR3 length: 16 amino acids. Trimming removed 0 bases from V and 4 bases from J; junction bases left unmatched: 8. The CDR3 spells CAISESKGAGLYGYTF. The CDR3 DNA sequence: TGTGCCATCAGTGAGTCGAAGGGGGCAGGGCTCTATGGCTACACCTTC.

The chain recombines TRBV7-2 with TRBJ2-1; possible D gene TRBD2, 6 bases. The CDR3 totals 17 residues. Trimming took 5 bases from V and 12 from J, leaving 29 bases between them. Germline V gives CDR1 SGHTA, CDR2 FQGNSA. CDR3 bases: TGTGCCAGCAGCCCCTTGGGGGTCTTGTCTGCCTTCGGGGGGCAGTTCTTC. It codes for CASSPLGVLSAFGGQFF.

This clone was found once. V and J are TRBV28 and TRBJ1-5; TRBD1 might be the D (5 bases). The CDR3 has 17 amino acids. Trimming took 8 bases from V and 3 from J, leaving 23 bases between them. Looked up from germline, CDR1 is MDHEN and CDR2 is SYDVKM. The CDR3 DNA sequence: TGTGCCAGCCTAATTTCCCTCGGGGGGGGTGTCAATCAGCCCCAGCATTTT. As protein: CASLISLGGGVNQPQHF.

Comments on this clone: This specimen includes other DNA sequences encoding the same CDR3. The chain is built from TRBV5-1 and TRBJ1-2, with 8 bases fitting TRBD1. With 3 bases clipped from V and 4 bases from J, the junction kept 2 bases outside the gene matches. The CDR3 is 13 residues long. CDR1 is SGHRS and CDR2 is YFSETQ in the germline V gene. The CDR3 here is CASSSGQGYGYTF. DNA of the CDR3: TGCGCCAGCAGCTCCGGACAGGGCTATGGCTACACCTTC.

The chain combines TRBV28 with TRBJ2-7; TRBD2 matches at 15 bases. Looked up from germline, CDR1 is MDHEN and CDR2 is SYDVKM. The CDR3 runs to 18 residues. The V and J ends lost 4 bases and 4 bases, in that order; junction bases with no gene match: 11. The CDR3 DNA follows: TGTGCCAGCAGTTCATGGCTCGAAGGACTAGCGGGAGGGTACGAGCAGTACTTC. As protein: CASSSWLEGLAGGYEQYF.

This sequence joins TRBV14 and TRBJ1-2; 7 positions match TRBD1. Germline V gene lookup returns CDR1 SGHDN and CDR2 FVKESK. This CDR3 has 15 residues. Trimming at V came to 0 bases and at J to 8 bases, leaving 9 bases not matched to a gene. CDR3: CASSQDLQGTGGYTF. As DNA, the CDR3 is TGTGCCAGCAGCCAAGATTTACAGGGGACGGGCGGCTACACCTTC. The complete variable domain, with remaining parts taken from reference TRBV14 and TRBJ1-2, reads EAGVTQFPSHSVIEKGQTVTLRCDPISGHDNLYWYRRVMGKEIKFLLHFVKESKQDESGMPNNRFLAERTGGTYSTLKVQPAELEDSGVYFCASSQDLQGTGGYTFGSGTRLTVV.

This sequence joins TRBV9 and TRBJ2-7, with D possibly matching TRBD2 (6 bases). V lost 4 bases, J lost 1 base, and 18 bases lay in between. The germline V gene has CDR1 SGDLS and CDR2 YYNGEE. The CDR3 covers 16 residues. The CDR3 is CASSPVGVAGSYEQYF. CDR3 coding DNA: TGTGCCAGCAGCCCGGTGGGGGTTGCGGGATCCTACGAGCAGTACTTC.

The chain carries TRBV29-1 and TRBJ2-2, with 14 bases aligning to TRBD2. V trimming: 7 bases; J trimming: 4 bases; junction bases outside the gene matches: 8. Per the germline V gene, CDR1 is SQVTM and CDR2 is ANQGSEA. This CDR3 is built from 16 residues. The CDR3 region has the DNA TGCAGCGGGGGACTAGCGGGGGCGCGGGGCACCGGGGAGCTGTTTTTT. It specifies CSGGLAGARGTGELFF.

The gene calls are TRBV5-6 and TRBJ2-7; D gene ambiguous. Trimming shortened V by 5 bases and J by 5 bases, and 8 bases separated the two germline ends. Germline assignment: CDR1 SGHDT and CDR2 YYEEEE. The CDR3 loop spans 11 amino acids. CDR3 bases: TGTGCCAGCAGAAACTTAAACGAGCAGTACTTC. Encoded protein: CASRNLNEQYF.

The gene calls are TRBV7-3 and TRBJ1-2; D gene unclear. V lost 1 base and J lost 6, with 12 bases in between. Germline V lookup: CDR1 SGHTA, CDR2 FQGTGA. The CDR3 totals 14 residues. The CDR3 protein is CASSLSGRGDGYTF. In DNA, the CDR3 is TGTGCCAGCAGCTTAAGTGGACGCGGGGATGGCTACACCTTC.